These 10 T cell receptor beta chains were all obtained from the same sample, sequenced in a study of beta chain features in type 1 diabetes. Isolated RNA was reverse transcribed in full, so expressed TCRB transcripts were sequenced. Generated by immunoSEQ multiplex PCR, the TCRdb table keeps only in-frame clones and is missing some. The sample records some 360,000 clones, around a fifth being singletons. The specimen sequenced was naive CD4+ T cells from blood. All receptors come from a woman aged 18-29 years in good health.

In this sample, this clone turned up a few times. This chain joins TRBV5-1 and TRBJ1-2; TRBD1 aligns across 9 bases. Looked up from germline, CDR1 is SGHRS and CDR2 is YFSETQ. This CDR3 contains 15 residues. Trimming removed 8 bases from V and 1 base from J; junction bases left unmatched: 9. The chain's CDR3 is CASGTGLGDNYGYTF. In nucleotides, the CDR3 is TGCGCCAGTGGGACAGGGCTTGGGGATAACTATGGCTACACCTTC.

This clone came up a few times. The chain carries TRBV5-1 and TRBJ2-3; a weak D match, TRBD2 (5 bases). Germline V gene data show CDR1 as SGHRS and CDR2 as YFSETQ. Trimming stripped 4 bases from V and 0 bases from J, with 21 bases between. The CDR3 totals 18 residues. CDR3 amino acids: CASSQNRGLSRSTDTQYF. The DNA for the CDR3 is TGCGCCAGCAGCCAGAATAGAGGACTTTCAAGAAGCACAGATACGCAGTATTTT.

The gene calls are TRBV30 and TRBJ1-5; D unresolved. The CDR3 covers 13 residues. Deletions cut 2 bases from V and 11 bases from J, with 16 bases between. Germline V CDR1 and CDR2: GTSNPN, SVGIG (reference sequence). The CDR3 DNA reads as TGTGCCTGGAGTAGGCCTGTCGAGGGATCCCAGCATTTT. It codes for CAWSRPVEGSQHF.

The J gene is TRBJ2-4, the V gene TRBV2; D possibly corresponds to TRBD2 (7 bases). The CDR3 is 13 residues long. Trimming pared 4 bases from V and 8 bases from J, leaving 12 bases between. The germline CDR1 and CDR2 sequences are SNHLY and FYNNEI. CDR3 amino acids: CASSVRGGDIQYF. In DNA, the CDR3 is TGTGCCAGCAGTGTCAGGGGAGGGGACATTCAGTACTTC. The entire variable domain, with the rest obtained from reference TRBV2 and TRBJ2-4, is as follows: EPEVTQTPSHQVTQMGQEVILRCVPISNHLYFYWYRQILGQKVEFLVSFYNNEISEKSEIFDDQFSVERPDGSNFTLKIRSTKLEDSAMYFCASSVRGGDIQYFGAGTRLSVL.

This CDR3 reads CASSLASWQGSPNRGEQYF. CDR3 in DNA: TGCGCCAGCAGCCTGGCCTCCTGGCAGGGGAGCCCCAACAGGGGGGAGCAGTACTTC. V and J are TRBV4-1 and TRBJ2-7; 8 positions agree with TRBD1. This CDR3 comprises 19 residues. From germline, CDR1 is MGHRA and CDR2 YSYEKL. The V gene end was trimmed by 4 bases and the J gene end by 7 bases; junction bases not matched to a gene: 24.

This clone was recorded a few times. V is TRBV9 and J is TRBJ2-1; TRBD2 matches at 7 bases. The CDR3 is 18 residues long. Germline CDR1 and CDR2: SGDLS and YYNGEE. The V segment lost 3 bases and the J segment 7 bases; nucleotides outside the gene matches: 19. CDR3 nucleotides: TGTGCCAGCAGCGCCTCCTCCGACTGGCGGGAGAGATCGAATGAGCAGTTCTTC. It yields the protein CASSASSDWRERSNEQFF.

The rearrangement uses TRBV4-1 and TRBJ2-3; D call uncertain. Germline V gene lookup returns CDR1 MGHRA and CDR2 YSYEKL. The length of the CDR3 is 14 residues. Deletions cut 0 bases from V and 4 bases from J, with 8 bases between. The CDR3 DNA reads TGCGCCAGCAGCCAAGATCCTCGAGCAGATACGCAGTATTTT. It yields the protein CASSQDPRADTQYF.

This clone was counted only a few times. The V and J genes are TRBV9 and TRBJ2-1; TRBD2 aligns across 9 bases. This CDR3 region has 17 residues. The V and J ends lost 3 bases and 8 bases, in that order; junction bases with no gene match: 15. Germline loops: CDR1 SGDLS, CDR2 YYNGEE. This CDR3 reads CASSAQRGTSQFDEQFF. CDR3 DNA: TGTGCCAGCAGCGCGCAACGGGGGACTAGCCAGTTCGATGAGCAGTTCTTC.

The rearrangement joins TRBV4-3 to TRBJ1-4; TRBD1 might be the D (5 bases). This CDR3 is 16 amino acids long. V was cut by 0 bases and J by 8 bases, with 16 bases left in between. The germline gives CDR1 LGHNA, CDR2 YSLEER. The CDR3 protein is CASSQERGLSGEKLFF. In nucleotides, the CDR3 is TGCGCCAGCAGCCAAGAAAGGGGACTAAGTGGAGAAAAACTGTTTTTT.

The chain joins TRBV7-9 to TRBJ1-2; the D gene is possibly TRBD1 (6 bases). V was shortened by 5 bases and J by 5 bases, with 9 bases between the two germline ends. The CDR3 length is 12 residues. The germline V gene encodes CDR1 SEHNR and CDR2 FQNEAQ (reference sequence). The CDR3 is CASSLDRYGYTF. DNA for the CDR3: TGTGCCAGCAGCCTGGACAGATATGGCTACACCTTC.